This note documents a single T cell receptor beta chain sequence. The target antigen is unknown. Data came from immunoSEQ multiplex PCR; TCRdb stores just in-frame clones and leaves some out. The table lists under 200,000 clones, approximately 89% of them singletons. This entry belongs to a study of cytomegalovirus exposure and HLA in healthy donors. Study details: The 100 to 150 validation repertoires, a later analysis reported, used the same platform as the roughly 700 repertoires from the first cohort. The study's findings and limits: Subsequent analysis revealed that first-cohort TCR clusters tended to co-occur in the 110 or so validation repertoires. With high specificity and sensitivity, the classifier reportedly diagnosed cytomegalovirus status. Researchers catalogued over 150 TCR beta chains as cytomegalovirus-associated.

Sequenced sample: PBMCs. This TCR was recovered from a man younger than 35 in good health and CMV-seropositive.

The CDR3 DNA is TGTGCCAGCAGGTCCGGGACAGGGCCCCATGAGCAGTTCTTC. It specifies CASRSGTGPHEQFF. The gene calls are TRBV28 and TRBJ2-1; TRBD1 aligns across 9 bases. CDR3 length equals 14 residues. The V gene end was trimmed by 6 bases and the J gene end by 8 bases; junction bases not matched to a gene: 8. CDR1 is MDHEN and CDR2 is SYDVKM in the germline V gene. Full variable domain (remainder filled in from reference TRBV28 and TRBJ2-1): DVKVTQSSRYLVKRTGEKVFLECVQDMDHENMFWYRQDPGLGLRLIYFSYDVKMKEKGDIPEGYSVSREKKERFSLILESASTNQTSMYLCASRSGTGPHEQFFGPGTRLTVL.